This T cell receptor (beta chain) was identified during a study of cytomegalovirus exposure and HLA in healthy donors. General study results and limits: There were around 160 TCR beta chains listed as cytomegalovirus-associated. Subsequent analysis found a tendency for first-cohort TCR clusters to co-occur within the 100 to 150 validation repertoires. CMV antigen specificity was confirmed in vitro for a few CMV-associated chains.

The donors were part of the approximately 130-subject validation cohort, which stood apart from the roughly 640-subject first cohort. As to this clone: Its antigen is not identified.

Germline CDR1 reads LGHNA; CDR2 reads YSLEER. The V end was cut by 0 bases, the J end by 0 bases, with 15 bases between. This CDR3 contains 18 residues. Repertoires were generated with immunoSEQ multiplex PCR, while TCRdb's copy carries only in-frame clones and drops some. The sample consists of 150,000 to 200,000 clones, about 87% of them appearing once. This TCR was recovered from a woman aged 25 to 45 in good health and CMV-seronegative. This rearrangement joins TRBV4-3 to TRBJ1-5, with D maybe TRBD1 (6 bases). Sequenced material: PBMCs. The CDR3 coding sequence is TGCGCCAGCAGCCAAGATGCAGGGGCGATTTTTAGCAATCAGCCCCAGCATTTT. This gives the protein CASSQDAGAIFSNQPQHF.